The T cell receptor (beta chain) under discussion was sequenced for a study of T cells in Graves' hyperthyroidism and ophthalmopathy. Study information: Peripheral blood was secured at the point of initial diagnosis, before any treatment.

Stable Graves' hyperthyroidism meant no ophthalmopathy progression within 18 months. PBMCs were collected from an approximately 9.3 ml volume of fresh peripheral blood. This clonotype was detected only a few times. Looked up from germline, CDR1 is SGHRS and CDR2 is YFSETQ. The V end was cut by 4 bases, the J end by 4 bases, with 14 bases between. CDR3 length equals 15 residues. RNA transcripts provided the source from which TCR beta CDR3 regions were amplified. First-round RT-PCR of the TCR CDR3 relied on the HTBI primer set. From the multiplex PCR reads, TCRdb called clonotypes with MiXCR, one entry per CDR3 protein. The table has some 300,000 distinct CDR3 sequences, roughly an eighth seen once.

Sequencing was carried out using blood. This sequence was found in a middle-aged woman with Graves' hyperthyroidism. V is TRBV5-1 and J is TRBJ2-2; D is possibly TRBD1 (5 bases). DNA for the CDR3: TGCGCCAGCAGCACGCAGGGTGGTGGCACCGGGGAGCTGTTTTTT. It codes for CASSTQGGGTGELFF.